Reported below is one T cell receptor beta chain. This clone was seen ten or more times. Its cognate antigen has yet to be identified. Per-nucleotide qualities are absent, and no much larger clonotype sits a single base away. V loses 3 bases, J loses 10 bases, and the germline ends lie 9 bases apart. CDR1 and CDR2 (ENHRY, SYGVKD) derive from the germline V gene. Its CDR3 holds 11 amino acids, cysteine through phenylalanine. Here the CDR3 DNA is all that survives: 33 bases in frame from base 1. Each donor gave one peripheral blood draw, roughly 110 mL on average, collected into heparinised tubes. A BD FACSAria II was used to sort naive, central memory, regulatory and stem cell-like memory CD4+ T cells with a panel that included CD45RO, CCR7, CD25, CD127, CD95 and CD27. A purity above 95% was achieved for all sorted populations. PBMCs were isolated immediately by Lymphoprep density gradient centrifugation and stained directly without culture. To minimize batch effects, samples were stained and sorted in pairs, one healthy donor with one patient per experiment.

All of the isolated RNA was reverse transcribed with the High Capacity cDNA Reverse Transcription Kit, so expressed TCRB transcripts were sequenced. Deep immunoSEQ sequencing was performed on naive, central memory and regulatory T cell samples, with an average of around 3.5 million total reads per sample. After sorted cells were lysed in RLT buffer, RNA was extracted with DNase-treated RNeasy Micro or Mini kits, with the choice depending on cell number. To prevent cross-contamination, each cell subset was processed individually, whereas patient and healthy donor samples were processed jointly. Using the immunoSEQ multiplex PCR, TCRB sequences were amplified from cDNA into 87-bp fragments spanning the CDR3 region. Sequencing of the amplicons was performed on the Illumina HiSeq platform. Per the authors' processing: PCR bias was computationally corrected using synthetic template baselines, reads within Hamming distance 2 were collapsed, and singletons that could not be merged were discarded. Reads were aligned against IMGT to assign V, D and J genes, CDR3 length and insertions or deletions at six rearrangement sites. Within each subset, clonotype counts were normalized to sorted cell number, and only after that were true diversity and Gini coefficients computed with the tcR R package. The overlap coefficient, calculated on TCRB nucleotide sequences, was used to measure repertoire sharing. What TCRdb holds here is the immuneACCESS table cut down to in-frame rearrangements. Part of the clones is not present; checked against another copy, under half of the missing clones reflect an unresolved V gene, and the others are unexplained. D and trimming come from the DNA, and the V and J calls and clone size come from that table. The sample table records 300,000 to 450,000 clones; around 10% of these occur just once. Approximately 0.55% of the sample lies in the top ten.

The data stem from a study of beta chain features in type 1 diabetes (dated by TCRdb to the late 2010s). A note on the overall study: Mean age, gender distribution, total cell number and subset yield were not different between patients and healthy donors. The study compared TCRB repertoires of sorted circulating CD4+ T cell subsets between recently diagnosed type 1 diabetes patients and matched healthy donors. Whereas all 28 donors provided naive and central memory subsets, regulatory and stem cell-like memory subsets were isolated from just 8 patients and about 8 healthy donors. A total of just under 110,000,000 sorted cells were examined across all samples, and RNA yield correlated strongly with the number of cells per subset. General conclusions and limits of the study: Shorter templates might be favored by PCR, yet because patient and control samples were amplified and corrected together, any such skew would affect both groups equally. A moderate but significant shortening of TCRB CDR3 length was observed in type 1 diabetes patients in all four CD4+ subsets. Patients with type 1 diabetes made fewer insertions and deleted more nucleotides at VDJ recombination sites, implying thymic rearrangement abnormalities. Naive, central memory and regulatory TCRB repertoires appeared to be more alike among patients than among healthy donors. Because cDNA was sequenced instead of genomic DNA, highly expressing activated cells could be over-represented, though the groups showed no difference in activation or CD3 levels. HLA sub-analyses involved small numbers of individuals, so any influence of HLA type on TCRB rearrangement remained unresolved.

The clonotype originates from a man aged 25-45 years with type 1 diabetes. Sequences were obtained from central memory CD4+ T cells from blood. Recombination joined TRBV10-3 with TRBJ1-2, with the identity of the D gene unclear. The sequence in DNA is TGTGCCATCAGTGACGGCACTCTCTACACCTTC. It encodes CAISDGTLYTF.